A single sample is the source of the 14 T cell receptor beta chains below, sequenced in a study of blood T cells in healthy people across ages. The use of a sample-barcoded 5' primer and a J-beta primer mix characterized a second PCR of about 6 to 12 cycles. TCRdb re-called the 5' RACE reads with MiXCR, one entry per CDR3 protein. Altogether 380,000 or so distinct CDR3 sequences are present, more than 45% being singletons, with the ten largest covering around 50%. The sequenced material came from blood. Receptors originate from a man between 60 and 70 years old in good health.

The gene calls are TRBV20-1 and TRBJ2-1; D uncertain. Germline V CDR1 and CDR2: DFQATT, SNEGSKA (reference sequence). The V end lost 6 bases, the J end lost 2 bases, and 11 bases lay between the germline ends. CDR3 length equals 13 residues. The CDR3 sequence: CSAPGVAYNEQFF. The CDR3 DNA reads TGCAGTGCCCCGGGTGTAGCCTACAATGAGCAGTTCTTC.

V gene TRBV6-1 combines with J gene TRBJ2-4; D might be TRBD1 or TRBD2, each matching 5 bases. This CDR3 is 12 amino acids long. Germline CDR1 is MNHNS and CDR2 is SASEGT. The V end lost 4 bases, the J end lost 13 bases, and 14 bases lay between the germline ends. CDR3 loop: CASSARGLQQYF. DNA of the CDR3: TGTGCCAGCAGTGCACGGGGCCTACAGCAGTACTTC.

This clonotype has a handful of counts. The V gene is TRBV20-1, the J gene TRBJ2-3; no firm D call. CDR1 and CDR2 from the germline V gene are DFQATT and SNEGSKA (reference sequence). The V and J ends lost 7 bases and 0 bases respectively, with 11 bases between them. CDR3 size: 13 residues. The CDR3 is CSGAQPSTDTQYF. The CDR3 DNA follows: TGCAGTGGGGCCCAACCTAGCACAGATACGCAGTATTTT.

This chain connects TRBV6-6 to TRBJ2-3; 9 nucleotides match TRBD1. This CDR3 region has 16 residues. V was pared by 7 bases and J by 3 bases, with 11 bases of the junction left unmatched. Germline CDR1 is MNHNY and CDR2 is SVGAGI (reference sequence). The DNA of the CDR3 is TGTGCCAGCACTTCCCGGGGACAGGGAAAAACAGATACGCAGTATTTT. As protein: CASTSRGQGKTDTQYF.

The DNA for the CDR3 is TGCGCCAGCAGCCAAGCCGGGATCCGGAACACTGAAGCTTTCTTT. It yields the protein CASSQAGIRNTEAFF. The chain recombines TRBV4-3 with TRBJ1-1; no definite D call. From germline, CDR1 is LGHNA and CDR2 YSLEER. V lost 1 base to trimming and J lost 1 base, with 10 bases between them. The CDR3 is 15 amino acids.

This clonotype appeared a few times. The rearrangement joins TRBV2 to TRBJ2-7; 9 nucleotides match TRBD1. There are 14 residues in the CDR3. The germline V gene has CDR1 SNHLY and CDR2 FYNNEI. V was clipped by 9 bases and J by 7 bases; unmatched bases: 13. CDR3 in amino acids: CASFTGTGSGEQYF. The CDR3 DNA is TGTGCCAGTTTTACCGGGACAGGGTCGGGGGAGCAGTACTTC.

The V call is TRBV7-2, the J call TRBJ2-7, with D perhaps TRBD2 (6 bases). V gave up 5 bases and J gave up 2 bases, with 31 bases separating them. The CDR3 sequence is 20 residues long. Germline V gene data show CDR1 as SGHTA and CDR2 as FQGNSA. The chain's CDR3 is CASSAIRDSWLGTGAYEQYF. As DNA, the CDR3 is TGTGCCAGCAGCGCCATCCGGGACTCCTGGCTGGGGACCGGTGCCTACGAGCAGTACTTC.

The chain joins TRBV20-1 to TRBJ2-7; possibly TRBD1 for D (8 bases). Germline CDR1 and CDR2: DFQATT and SNEGSKA (reference sequence). Trimming pared 2 bases from V and 7 bases from J, leaving 18 bases between. This CDR3 has 14 amino acids. The CDR3 DNA is TGCAGTGCTAGAACAGGGGGGGGCGGGCAAGAGCAGTACTTC. Translation: CSARTGGGGQEQYF.

The gene calls are TRBV24-1 and TRBJ2-4; D is possibly TRBD1 or TRBD2 (5 bases each). Matching the DNA end better, TRBJ2-5 makes the J call doubtful. Germline CDR1 is KGHDR and CDR2 is SFDVKD. The CDR3 runs 15 residues. The CDR3 nucleotides read TGTGCCACCAGTGATGGGACGGATATCCAAGAGACCCAGTACTTC. Residues: CATSDGTDIQETQYF.

In this sample, this clonotype turned up a few times. V usage is TRBV7-2 and J usage is TRBJ2-3; no clear D gene. The CDR3 spans 12 residues. The V end was cut by 5 bases, the J end by 5 bases, with 8 bases between. CDR1 and CDR2 (germline): SGHTA, FQGNSA. Here the CDR3 DNA reads TGTGCCAGCAGCCCAAATAGAGATACGCAGTATTTT. Protein: CASSPNRDTQYF.

Of note for this clonotype: This may be a read error: a much more frequent sequence differs by one nucleotide. The genes are TRBV7-3 and TRBJ2-5; 7 nucleotides align to TRBD1. The CDR3 runs to 14 residues. Germline V gene data show CDR1 as SGHTA and CDR2 as FQGTGA. Trimming removed 4 bases from V and 4 bases from J; junction bases left unmatched: 6. The CDR3 sequence: CASSSGTVRETQYF. The CDR3 DNA sequence: TGTGCCAGCAGCTCTGGGACAGTAAGAGAGACCCAGTACTTC.

This clonotype appeared once. The chain combines TRBV7-6 with TRBJ2-5; 10 bases align to TRBD2. The CDR3 is made up of 17 amino acids. From germline, CDR1 is SGHVS and CDR2 FNYEAQ. With 5 bases clipped from V and 0 bases from J, the junction kept 9 bases outside the gene matches. CDR3 DNA: TGTGCCAGCAGCCCACGGTTAGCGGGGGGATACCAAGAGACCCAGTACTTC. Protein: CASSPRLAGGYQETQYF. Full variable domain (remainder filled in from reference TRBV7-6 and TRBJ2-5): GAGVSQSPRYKVTKRGQDVALRCDPISGHVSLYWYRQALGQGPEFLTYFNYEAQQDKSGLPNDRFSAERPEGSISTLTIQRTEQRDSAMYRCASSPRLAGGYQETQYFGPGTRLLVL.

V gene TRBV6-2 or TRBV6-3 combines with J gene TRBJ2-7; D might be TRBD1 (6 bases). The J call may be mistaken, given a closer DNA end match to TRBJ2-5. The CDR3 is 13 residues long. The germline V gene encodes CDR1 MNHEY and CDR2 SVGEGT. This chain's CDR3 is CASPQGRGKTQYF. The DNA for the CDR3 is TGTGCCAGCCCCCAGGGCAGGGGAAAGACCCAGTACTTC.

This clonotype has only one observation. The rearrangement links TRBV7-9 to TRBJ2-7, with D unclear. Germline V CDR1 and CDR2: SEHNR, FQNEAQ (reference sequence). Trimming took 5 bases from V and 5 from J, leaving 13 bases between them. The CDR3 is made up of 13 amino acids. CDR3 sequence (DNA): TGTGCCAGCAGCATGGACCTACGGAACGAGCAGTACTTC. Amino acids: CASSMDLRNEQYF.